The present entry profiles one TCR beta chain with its context. Its antigen is undetermined. Method: immunoSEQ multiplex PCR; TCRdb's copy keeps in-frame clones and lacks some. The data contain 75,000 to 95,000 clones, nearly 90% of them seen just once; the ten biggest clones take up approximately 2.8%. V lost 0 bases and J lost 4, with 22 bases in between. The CDR3 has 20 residues. In germline, CDR1 is LGHDT, CDR2 YNNKEL (reference sequence). The sample is drawn from a study of T cell responses to AZD1222 COVID-19 vaccine. Overall study findings and caveats: Seropositivity was recorded at baseline in only six AZD1222 recipients. Spike-specific TCR depth and breadth grew after two AZD1222 doses.

This specimen consisted of peripheral blood, obtained on day 0 of MenACWY control vaccination. This sequence originates from an adult in good health. The chain links TRBV3-1 (or the pseudogene TRBV3-2) to TRBJ1-6; D is uncertain. The CDR3, as DNA: TGTGCCAGCAGCCAAGACCTTTTCGATAGGGCTGAAAGGTATAATTCACCCCTCCACTTT. This encodes CASSQDLFDRAERYNSPLHF.